Presented here are 21 T cell receptor beta chains from one specimen sequenced in a study of Ad26.COV2.S vaccination and SARS-CoV-2 variants. Here immunoSEQ multiplex PCR was the method, and the copy in TCRdb shows in-frame clones only, minus some. The data contain hundreds of thousands of clones, approximately 86% of them singletons. Sample treatment: 15 to 20 received Ad26.COV2.S at low or high dose, single or two shots; 5 received placebo; per-sample allocation not given. Vaccine and placebo recipients were sampled on day 63 after the first injection. The sample here was peripheral blood, taken in a trial of Ad26.COV2.S vaccine versus placebo. These receptor sequences come from a person aged 18-60 years who received the Ad26.COV2.S COVID-19 vaccine or a placebo.

The chain employs TRBV5-1 and TRBJ2-6, with D hard to call. Trimming pared 0 bases from V and 2 bases from J, leaving 12 bases between. The CDR3 spans 17 residues. Germline CDR1 SGHRS, CDR2 YFSETQ. DNA for the CDR3: TGCGCCAGCAGCTTGGCCATCAGTCCCACTGGGGCCAACGTCCTGACTTTC. It yields the protein CASSLAISPTGANVLTF.

This rearrangement joins TRBV5-4 to TRBJ2-7, with a tentative D call TRBD2 (5 bases). Germline loops: CDR1 SGHNT, CDR2 YYREEE (reference sequence). The CDR3 is 14 residues long. V shed 3 bases and J shed 5 bases, with 15 bases lying between them. Written as DNA, the CDR3 is TGTGCCAGCAGCTACGGACTTACTTTCGACGAGCAGTACTTC. It encodes CASSYGLTFDEQYF.

This clone was picked up a small number of times. J is TRBJ1-2 and V is TRBV3-1 (or the pseudogene TRBV3-2); 10 bases are a match to TRBD1. Germline trimming cut 2 bases from V and 8 bases from J; bases unmatched to any gene: 5. Germline CDR1 and CDR2: LGHDT and YNNKEL (reference sequence). The CDR3 length is 14 residues. In nucleotides, the CDR3 is TGTGCCAGCAGCCAACGGGACAGGGGTTCGGGCTACACCTTC. It yields the protein CASSQRDRGSGYTF.

The chain has TRBV11-2 and TRBJ2-7; the D gene is possibly TRBD1 (6 bases). This CDR3 spans 12 amino acids. V was shortened by 6 bases and J by 6 bases, with 12 bases between the two germline ends. CDR1 is SGHAT and CDR2 is FQNNGV in the germline V gene. CDR3 sequence (DNA): TGTGCCAGCAGTTCTTTAGGGGGCGAGCAGTACTTC. This encodes CASSSLGGEQYF.

A word on this clone: The junction departs from the called germline gene at one end, perhaps through a read error. The chain has TRBV9 and TRBJ2-3, with no clear D. The germline V gene has CDR1 SGDLS and CDR2 YYNGEE. This CDR3 region has 13 residues. The CDR3 protein is CASSDLTTDAQYF. The DNA for the CDR3 is TGTGCCAGCAGCGACCTAACCACAGATGCGCAGTATTTT.

This chain joins TRBV28 and TRBJ2-3; D uncertain. Per germline, CDR1 MDHEN and CDR2 SYDVKM. Trimming took off 3 bases at V and 6 bases at J, with 4 bases between the two ends. This CDR3 region has 11 residues. The CDR3 reads CASSFSDTQYF. CDR3 DNA: TGTGCCAGCAGTTTCAGTGATACGCAGTATTTT.

The chain has TRBV4-3 and TRBJ1-2, with D uncertain. Germline assignment: CDR1 LGHNA and CDR2 YSLEER. The V end lost 0 bases, the J end lost 6 bases, and 8 bases lay between the germline ends. The CDR3 sequence is 13 residues long. The CDR3 DNA sequence: TGCGCCAGCAGCCAAGAAGGCGTACATGGCTACACCTTC. Translated: CASSQEGVHGYTF.

The rearrangement links TRBV19 to TRBJ1-5; D remains unclear. The germline V and J ends were trimmed by 1 base and 0 bases, with 7 bases remaining between them. This CDR3 comprises 15 residues. CDR1 and CDR2 (germline): LNHDA, SQIVND (reference sequence). The CDR3 sequence is CASSIAAYSNQPQHF. The CDR3, as DNA: TGTGCCAGTAGTATAGCTGCCTATAGCAATCAGCCCCAGCATTTT.

The chain combines TRBV4-3 with TRBJ2-6, with TRBD1 as a possible D gene (5 bases). The V end lost 1 base, the J end lost 5 bases, and 12 bases lay between the germline ends. The germline V gene encodes CDR1 LGHNA and CDR2 YSLEER. The CDR3 extends over 16 amino acids. CDR3 in amino acids: CASSQGTGARANVLTF. For the CDR3, the DNA is TGCGCCAGCAGCCAAGGAACAGGCGCACGGGCCAACGTCCTGACTTTC.

V usage is TRBV15 and J usage is TRBJ1-1; a possible D gene is TRBD1 (5 bases). The V end lost 4 bases, the J end lost 7 bases, and 13 bases lay between the germline ends. Germline lookup yields CDR1 LNHNV and CDR2 YYDKDF (reference sequence). The CDR3 loop spans 13 amino acids. In DNA, the CDR3 is TGTGCCACCAGCACCCATCGAGGGGTTGAAGCTTTCTTT. Its translation is CATSTHRGVEAFF.

J is TRBJ2-1 and V is TRBV27; TRBD2 might be the D (6 bases). V lost 2 bases and J 3 bases, leaving 11 bases between the germline ends. From germline, CDR1 is MNHEY and CDR2 SMNVEV (reference sequence). There are 15 residues in the CDR3. CDR3 nucleotide sequence: TGTGCCAGCAGTTTAGGGACTTCCTACTACAATGAGCAGTTCTTC. Translating it yields CASSLGTSYYNEQFF.

The chain couples TRBV25-1 to TRBJ2-1; 7 bases agree with TRBD1. The CDR3 is made up of 16 amino acids. Per the germline V gene, CDR1 is MGHDK and CDR2 is SYGVNS. The ends lost 1 base at V and 7 bases at J; junction bases unmatched: 10. This CDR3 reads CASSEFLQGVGNEQFF. CDR3 DNA: TGTGCCAGCAGTGAATTCCTTCAGGGGGTGGGGAATGAGCAGTTCTTC. The whole variable domain, remainder taken from reference TRBV25-1 and TRBJ2-1, is EADIYQTPRYLVIGTGKKITLECSQTMGHDKMYWYQQDPGMELHLIHYSYGVNSTEKGDLSSESTVSRIRTEHFPLTLESARPSHTSQYLCASSEFLQGVGNEQFFGPGTRLTVL.

This clone was recorded a few times. The chain joins TRBV5-6 to TRBJ1-1; weak D call: TRBD1 (5 bases). Trimming stripped 2 bases from V and 0 bases from J, with 14 bases between. This CDR3 has 16 amino acids. CDR1 is SGHDT and CDR2 is YYEEEE in the germline V gene. In nucleotides, the CDR3 is TGTGCCAGCAGCTTTCAGGGAATTGGCATGAACACTGAAGCTTTCTTT. Amino acid sequence: CASSFQGIGMNTEAFF.

CDR3 region: CATEDRAGQPQHF. The CDR3 DNA reads as TGTGCCACCGAGGACAGGGCGGGTCAGCCCCAGCATTTT. The gene calls are TRBV19 and TRBJ1-5; TRBD1 agrees at 8 bases. V was clipped by 10 bases and J by 6 bases; unmatched bases: 8. CDR1 LNHDA and CDR2 SQIVND come from the germline V gene (reference sequence). CDR3 length: 13 amino acids. Using reference TRBV19 and TRBJ1-5 for the parts outside the CDR3, the full variable domain is DGGITQSPKYLFRKEGQNVTLSCEQNLNHDAMYWYRQDPGQGLRLIYYSQIVNDFQKGDIAEGYSVSREKKESFPLTVTSAQKNPTAFYLCATEDRAGQPQHFGDGTRLSIL.

This clone was detected once. CDR3 residues: CATSDSGLGANVLTF. The CDR3 DNA reads as TGTGCCACCAGTGACTCAGGGCTTGGGGCCAACGTCCTGACTTTC. This sequence joins TRBV24-1 and TRBJ2-6; the D gene is possibly TRBD1 (5 bases). The V gene lost 4 bases and the J gene lost 3 bases, with 9 bases spanning the gap. This CDR3 is 15 amino acids long. The V gene's germline CDR1 is KGHDR and CDR2 SFDVKD.

The rearrangement joins TRBV19 to TRBJ2-1; D gene ambiguous. Trimming cost V 3 bases and J 13 bases, with 13 bases left between them. This CDR3 is built from 12 residues. The V gene's germline CDR1 is LNHDA and CDR2 SQIVND (reference sequence). Here the CDR3 DNA reads TGTGCCAGTAGTATTGGCGGAGCACCCCAGTTCTTC. It is translated as CASSIGGAPQFF.

V gene TRBV7-2 combines with J gene TRBJ1-5; D is unclear. V lost 1 base, J lost 6 bases, and 13 bases lay in between. Germline values: CDR1 SGHTA, CDR2 FQGNSA. CDR3 length equals 15 residues. The CDR3 DNA reads as TGTGCCAGCAGCTTAGTCGTCAGTACCGGTCAGCCCCAGCATTTT. It is translated as CASSLVVSTGQPQHF.

The V gene is TRBV27, the J gene TRBJ1-2; 7 bases match TRBD1. J gave up 4 bases and V 6 bases, and 23 bases lay outside the gene matches. This CDR3 has 19 residues. CDR1 is MNHEY, CDR2 SMNVEV, per germline (reference sequence). CDR3: CASRTQMGEEGAPPYGYTF. In nucleotides, the CDR3 is TGTGCCAGCAGAACTCAAATGGGGGAGGAGGGGGCACCCCCCTATGGCTACACCTTC.

In this sample, this clone turned up once. The chain recombines TRBV5-4 with TRBJ1-5; 10 bases match TRBD1. The CDR3 sequence is 16 residues long. J gave up 6 bases and V 1 base, and 7 bases lay outside the gene matches. Germline-derived CDR1 and CDR2 are SGHNT and YYREEE (reference sequence). As DNA, the CDR3 is TGTGCCAGCAGCTTGAAAGGGACAGGGGAGAGTCAGCCCCAGCATTTT. Translating it yields CASSLKGTGESQPQHF.

This clone was seen just once. This chain joins TRBV4-3 and TRBJ2-5, with D possibly TRBD1 on 6 matching bases. The CDR3 runs 15 residues. CDR1 LGHNA and CDR2 YSLEER come from the germline V gene. V was trimmed by 0 bases and J by 1 base, leaving 9 bases between them. The CDR3 sequence: CASSQDRGTQETQYF. CDR3 DNA: TGCGCCAGCAGCCAAGACAGGGGCACCCAAGAGACCCAGTACTTC.

The V and J genes are TRBV27 and TRBJ2-3; 14 bases are shared with TRBD2. The length of the CDR3 is 17 residues. The V segment lost 8 bases and the J segment 4 bases; nucleotides outside the gene matches: 11. CDR1 is MNHEY and CDR2 is SMNVEV in the germline V gene (reference sequence). The CDR3 reads CASSRPGLAGVADTQYF. CDR3 bases: TGTGCCAGCTCCCGACCGGGACTAGCGGGAGTGGCAGATACGCAGTATTTT.